The source of this T cell receptor beta chain is a study of T cells after yellow fever vaccination (dated by TCRdb to the late 2010s). Context from the whole study: The SMART-Seq v4 Ultra Low Input RNA kit was used to prepare libraries from fractions with low cell numbers. Two healthy male donors, one aged 18 to 29 and one aged 30 to 40 years, made up the cohort. Blood samples were taken at several timepoints before and after primary and secondary immunization, and bulk PBMC replicates and cell subsets were isolated. To follow T-cell clones before and after primary and booster YFV17D yellow fever vaccination, bulk TCR alpha and beta repertoires were sequenced over time. Study-wide conclusions, independent of this receptor: FACS-sorted repertoires could contain abundant contaminating clonotypes from the bulk population, so computational filtering was required. A small fraction of clonotypes appeared in both the CD4 and CD8 compartments, likely as a result of convergent recombination. Because the study included only a couple of donors, the extent to which the findings can be generalized is limited. Compared with the primary T-cell response, the secondary T-cell response was faster but weaker, reaching its peak on day 5 rather than on day 15. Most clones expanded after primary vaccination (about 95% of CD4 and roughly 88% of CD8) were re-detected after the booster, suggesting that broad memory maintenance occurred.

The CDR3 measures 13 amino acids from cysteine to phenylalanine. The read is trimmed to its CDR3 DNA, 39 bases read in frame from base 1. Reading the germline V gene gives CDR1 SNHLY and CDR2 FYNNEI. Trimming at the junction amounts to 8 bases on V and 10 bases on J, and the germline ends lie 15 bases apart. The sample's treatment or condition label, decoded: live attenuated yellow fever vaccine strain. Two biological replicates of bulk PBMCs were collected at each blood-draw timepoint. A standard Ficoll-Paque protocol was used to isolate PBMCs from peripheral blood. TriZol was used to extract RNA from bulk PBMCs, CD4 and CD8 fractions, and dextramer-positive and dextramer-negative fractions. This clonotype was found a few times. Which antigen it targets is not known. No base-level quality is on record; no much larger clone is a single base apart. Synthesis of TCR cDNA relied on 5'RACE template switching, a step that introduced a universal primer site along with unique molecular identifiers. Priming of cDNA synthesis was performed from both the TCR alpha and TCR beta constant segments. Library amplification used two PCR steps, and the second PCR step added sample barcodes and sequencing adapters. Sequencing of libraries was performed on Illumina HiSeq 2500 (2x100 bp) or NovaSeq (2x150 bp). The original pipeline was this. MIGEC handled demultiplexing of reads and collapsing into UMI consensus sequences, while MiXCR performed V(D)J alignment. Vaccine-responding clonotypes were defined with edgeR using replicate PBMC samples, requiring FDR below 0.01 and a log2 fold change above 5 up to day 15. Each bulk clonotype received a CD4 or CD8 identity based on whether the sequenced CD4 or CD8 repertoire contained that clonotype at higher abundance. TCRdb reworked the public reads: Q25 trimming with fastp, MiXCR clone assembly, productive beta chains retained. One record per CDR3 amino acid sequence lists the most common genes and DNA. The V and J calls were not made by the authors but by TCRdb's processing. The sample table holds a few hundred thousand distinct CDR3 sequences, of which about 15% were seen once. The top ten constitute roughly 17% of the sample.

The TCR comes from a man aged 18 to 30 who received the YFV17D yellow fever vaccine. The sequences come from PBMCs, collected 5 days after the first yellow fever vaccination. The sequence links TRBV2 to TRBJ1-6, with the D gene call left open. The nucleotide sequence reads as follows: TGTGCCAGCGGAGAGGGATTGAGGTCACCCCTCCACTTT. This codes for CASGEGLRSPLHF.